The rows below give T cell receptor beta chains drawn from one sample of a study of shared clonotypes between healthy human individuals. Clones were read by immunoSEQ multiplex PCR, and TCRdb kept only the in-frame ones, dropping some. The data show approximately 710,000 clones, around 90% seen once. Sequencing used memory CD8+ T cells from PBMCs. Receptor source: a man between 18 and 35 years old in good health. Some clones in this sample may be carry-over from other donors' samples. The CDR3 runs from the conserved cysteine through the conserved F or W. The D gene is left open where the match is weak. Not every row has a clone size; where given, it reads once, few, many or a size class.

V gene: TRBV7-9; clone size: -; D gene: -; J gene: TRBJ1-2; CDR3 protein: CASSLGPGGGTNYGYTF; CDR3 DNA: TGTGCCAGCAGCTTAGGTCCGGGGGGCGGTACTAACTATGGCTACACCTTC
V gene: TRBV27; clone size: -; D gene: -; J gene: TRBJ2-7; CDR3 protein: CASSLGEGFIRPYEQYF; CDR3 DNA: TGTGCCAGCAGTTTAGGAGAGGGATTCATACGCCCTTACGAGCAGTACTTC
V gene: TRBV7-9; clone size: -; D gene: -; J gene: TRBJ2-5; CDR3 protein: CASSFPVETQYF; CDR3 DNA: TGTGCCAGCAGCTTTCCCGTGGAGACCCAGTACTTC
V gene: TRBV7-9; clone size: -; D gene: -; J gene: TRBJ2-5; CDR3 protein: CASSLPGPQETQYF; CDR3 DNA: TGTGCCAGCAGCTTACCAGGGCCCCAAGAGACCCAGTACTTC
V gene: TRBV7-9; clone size: -; D gene: TRBD1; J gene: TRBJ1-5; CDR3 protein: CASSLTGTEFAQPQHF; CDR3 DNA: TGTGCCAGCAGCTTAACCGGGACAGAATTCGCTCAGCCCCAGCATTTT
V gene: TRBV4-3; clone size: -; D gene: -; J gene: TRBJ2-7; CDR3 protein: CASSQGWGTYEQYF; CDR3 DNA: TGCGCCAGCAGCCAAGGATGGGGAACCTACGAGCAGTACTTC
V gene: TRBV19; clone size: -; D gene: -; J gene: TRBJ2-7; CDR3 protein: CASSITTGFSYEQYF; CDR3 DNA: TGTGCCAGTAGTATTACGACAGGATTCTCCTACGAGCAGTACTTC
V gene: TRBV30; clone size: -; D gene: TRBD2; J gene: TRBJ2-1; CDR3 protein: CAWSRTSGRLREQFF; CDR3 DNA: TGTGCCTGGAGTCGGACTAGCGGGAGGCTACGTGAGCAGTTCTTC
V gene: TRBV29-1; clone size: -; D gene: -; J gene: TRBJ1-1; CDR3 protein: CSVELGRGSGEAFF; CDR3 DNA: TGCAGCGTTGAGTTAGGTCGGGGATCAGGTGAAGCTTTCTTT
V gene: TRBV28; clone size: -; D gene: TRBD2; J gene: TRBJ2-3; CDR3 protein: CASSYGIYGTSGLNTDTQYF; CDR3 DNA: TGTGCCAGCAGTTACGGAATCTACGGGACTAGCGGACTTAACACAGATACGCAGTATTTT
V gene: TRBV5-6; clone size: -; D gene: TRBD2; J gene: TRBJ2-7; CDR3 protein: CASSLPSGIIYEQYF; CDR3 DNA: TGTGCCAGCAGCTTGCCTAGCGGGATTATCTACGAGCAGTACTTC
V gene: TRBV5-5; clone size: once; D gene: TRBD2; J gene: TRBJ2-1; CDR3 protein: CASRVSGRSGEQFF; CDR3 DNA: TGTGCCAGCCGGGTAAGCGGGAGAAGTGGTGAGCAGTTCTTC
V gene: TRBV4-2; clone size: -; D gene: -; J gene: TRBJ2-3; CDR3 protein: CASSPRDLTDTQYF; CDR3 DNA: TGTGCCAGCAGCCCTCGGGACCTCACAGATACGCAGTATTTT
V gene: TRBV28; clone size: once; D gene: -; J gene: TRBJ1-5; CDR3 protein: CASSGEAQHF; CDR3 DNA: TGTGCCAGCAGTGGGGAGGCCCAGCATTTT
V gene: TRBV4-3; clone size: -; D gene: TRBD1; J gene: TRBJ1-2; CDR3 protein: CASSQDPTGGYGYTF; CDR3 DNA: TGCGCCAGCAGCCAAGACCCGACAGGGGGCTATGGCTACACCTTC
V gene: TRBV27; clone size: -; D gene: -; J gene: TRBJ1-2; CDR3 protein: CASSPGPSYYGYTF; CDR3 DNA: TGTGCCAGCAGTCCCGGGCCTTCCTACTATGGCTACACCTTC
V gene: TRBV6-5; clone size: -; D gene: -; J gene: TRBJ2-7; CDR3 protein: CASSYSSSQASYEQYF; CDR3 DNA: TGTGCCAGCAGTTACTCCAGCAGCCAAGCCTCCTACGAGCAGTACTTC
V gene: TRBV13; clone size: -; D gene: -; J gene: TRBJ2-7; CDR3 protein: CASSRSDSASYEQYF; CDR3 DNA: TGTGCCAGCAGCCGCTCGGATAGCGCCTCCTACGAGCAGTACTTC
V gene: TRBV27; clone size: -; D gene: TRBD1; J gene: TRBJ2-1; CDR3 protein: CASRYRGYNEQFF; CDR3 DNA: TGTGCCAGCCGATACAGGGGTTACAATGAGCAGTTCTTC
V gene: TRBV5-1; clone size: -; D gene: -; J gene: TRBJ2-7; CDR3 protein: CASSLSLRGRYEQYF; CDR3 DNA: TGCGCCAGCAGCTTGTCTCTCCGGGGGCGCTACGAGCAGTACTTC
V gene: TRBV7-9; clone size: -; D gene: TRBD1; J gene: TRBJ2-5; CDR3 protein: CASSPGTGDQETQYF; CDR3 DNA: TGTGCCAGCAGCCCCGGGACAGGGGATCAAGAGACCCAGTACTTC